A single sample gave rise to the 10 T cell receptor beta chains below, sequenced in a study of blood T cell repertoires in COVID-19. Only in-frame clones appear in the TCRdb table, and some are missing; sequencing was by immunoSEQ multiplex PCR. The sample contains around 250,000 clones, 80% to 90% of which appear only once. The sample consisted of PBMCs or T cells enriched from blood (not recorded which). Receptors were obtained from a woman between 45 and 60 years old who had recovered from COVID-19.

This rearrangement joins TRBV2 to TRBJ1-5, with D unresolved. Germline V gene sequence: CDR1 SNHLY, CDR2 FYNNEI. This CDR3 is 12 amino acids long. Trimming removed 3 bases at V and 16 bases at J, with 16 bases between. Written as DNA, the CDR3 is TGTGCCAGCAGTGATCGCGGGCCTTCACAACATTTT. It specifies CASSDRGPSQHF.

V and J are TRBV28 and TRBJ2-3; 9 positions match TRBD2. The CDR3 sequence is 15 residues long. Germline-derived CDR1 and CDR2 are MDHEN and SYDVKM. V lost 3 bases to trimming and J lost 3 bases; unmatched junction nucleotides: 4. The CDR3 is CASSFGGRGTDTQYF. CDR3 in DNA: TGTGCCAGCAGTTTCGGCGGGAGGGGGACAGATACGCAGTATTTT.

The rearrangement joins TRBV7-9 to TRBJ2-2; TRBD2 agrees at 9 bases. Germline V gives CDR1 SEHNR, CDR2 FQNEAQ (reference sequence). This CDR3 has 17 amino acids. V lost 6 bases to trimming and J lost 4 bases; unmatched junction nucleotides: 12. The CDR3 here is CASRSATSGPFTGELFF. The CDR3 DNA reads TGTGCCAGCAGATCAGCCACTAGCGGGCCTTTCACCGGGGAGCTGTTTTTT.

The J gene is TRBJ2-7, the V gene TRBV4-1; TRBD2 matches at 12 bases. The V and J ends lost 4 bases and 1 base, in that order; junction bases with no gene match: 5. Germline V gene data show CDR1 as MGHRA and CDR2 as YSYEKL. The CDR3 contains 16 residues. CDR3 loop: CASSPVGLAGSYEQYF. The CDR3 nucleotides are TGCGCCAGCAGCCCCGTCGGACTAGCGGGATCCTACGAGCAGTACTTC.

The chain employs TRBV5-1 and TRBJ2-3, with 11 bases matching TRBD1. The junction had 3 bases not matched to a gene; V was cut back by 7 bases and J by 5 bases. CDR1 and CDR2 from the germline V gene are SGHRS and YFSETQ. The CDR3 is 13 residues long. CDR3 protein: CASGQGAKDTQYF. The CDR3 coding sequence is TGCGCCAGCGGACAGGGGGCGAAAGATACGCAGTATTTT.

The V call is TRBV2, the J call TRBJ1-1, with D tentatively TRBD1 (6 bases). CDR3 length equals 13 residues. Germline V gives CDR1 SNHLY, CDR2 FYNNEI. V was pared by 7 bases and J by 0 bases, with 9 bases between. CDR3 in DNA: TGTGCCAGCAAGACAGGACTGAACACTGAAGCTTTCTTT. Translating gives CASKTGLNTEAFF.

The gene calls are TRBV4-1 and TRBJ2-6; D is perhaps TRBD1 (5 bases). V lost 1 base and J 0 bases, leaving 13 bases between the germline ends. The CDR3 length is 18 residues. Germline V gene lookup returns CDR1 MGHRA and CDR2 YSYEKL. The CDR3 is CASSQVRGAGSGANVLTF. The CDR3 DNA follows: TGCGCCAGCAGCCAAGTAAGGGGCGCCGGCTCTGGGGCCAACGTCCTGACTTTC.

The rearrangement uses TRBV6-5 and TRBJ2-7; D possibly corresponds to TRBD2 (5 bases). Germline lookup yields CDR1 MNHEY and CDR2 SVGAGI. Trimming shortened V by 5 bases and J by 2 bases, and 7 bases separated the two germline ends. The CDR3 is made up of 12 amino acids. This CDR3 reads CASSHGTYEQYF. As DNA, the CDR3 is TGTGCCAGCAGTCACGGGACCTACGAGCAGTACTTC.

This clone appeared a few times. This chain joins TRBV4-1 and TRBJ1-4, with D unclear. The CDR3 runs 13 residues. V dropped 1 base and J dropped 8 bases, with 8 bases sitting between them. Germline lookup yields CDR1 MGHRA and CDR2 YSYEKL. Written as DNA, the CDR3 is TGCGCCAGCAGCCAAGGCAGAGGCGAAAAACTGTTTTTT. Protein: CASSQGRGEKLFF.

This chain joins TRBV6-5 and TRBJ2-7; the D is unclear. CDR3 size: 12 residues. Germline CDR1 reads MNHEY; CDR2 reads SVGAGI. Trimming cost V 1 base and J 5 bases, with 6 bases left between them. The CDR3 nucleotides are TGTGCCAGCAGTTACTTCGGAGACGAGCAGTACTTC. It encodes CASSYFGDEQYF.